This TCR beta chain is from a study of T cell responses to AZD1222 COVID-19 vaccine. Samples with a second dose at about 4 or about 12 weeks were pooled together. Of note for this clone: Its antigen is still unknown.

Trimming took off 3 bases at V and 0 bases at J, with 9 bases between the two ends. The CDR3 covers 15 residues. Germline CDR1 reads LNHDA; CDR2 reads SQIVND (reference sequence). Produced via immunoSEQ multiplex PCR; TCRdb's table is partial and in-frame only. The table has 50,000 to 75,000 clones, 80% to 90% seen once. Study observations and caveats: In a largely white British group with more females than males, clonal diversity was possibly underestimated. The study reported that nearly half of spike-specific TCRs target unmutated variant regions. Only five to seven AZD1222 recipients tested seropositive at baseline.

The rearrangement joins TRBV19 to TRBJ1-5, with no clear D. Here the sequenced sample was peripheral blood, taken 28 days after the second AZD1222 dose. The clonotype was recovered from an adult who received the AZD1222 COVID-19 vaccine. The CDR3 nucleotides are TGTGCCAGTAGTATGGGATTTACTAGCAATCAGCCCCAGCATTTT. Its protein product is CASSMGFTSNQPQHF.